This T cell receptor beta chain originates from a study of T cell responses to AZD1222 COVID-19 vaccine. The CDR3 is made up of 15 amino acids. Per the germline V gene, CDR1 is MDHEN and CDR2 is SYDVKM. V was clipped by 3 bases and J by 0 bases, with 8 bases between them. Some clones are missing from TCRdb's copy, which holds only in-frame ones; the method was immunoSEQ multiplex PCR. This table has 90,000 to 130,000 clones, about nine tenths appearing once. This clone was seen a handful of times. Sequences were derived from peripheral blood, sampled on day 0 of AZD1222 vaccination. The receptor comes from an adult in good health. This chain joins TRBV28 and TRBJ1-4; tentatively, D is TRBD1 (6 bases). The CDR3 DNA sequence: TGTGCCAGCAGTTTCGCAGGGGCAACTAATGAAAAACTGTTTTTT. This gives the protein CASSFAGATNEKLFF.